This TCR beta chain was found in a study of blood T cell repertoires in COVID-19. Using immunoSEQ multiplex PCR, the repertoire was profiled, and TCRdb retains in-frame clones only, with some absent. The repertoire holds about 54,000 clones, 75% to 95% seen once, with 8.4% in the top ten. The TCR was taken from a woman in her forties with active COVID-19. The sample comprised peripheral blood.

CDR3 sequence: CASGRSLRDYEQYF. As DNA, the CDR3 is TGTGCCAGCGGGAGGTCACTCAGGGACTACGAGCAGTACTTC. The chain combines TRBV6-5 with TRBJ2-7; D is possibly TRBD2 (6 bases). In germline, CDR1 is MNHEY, CDR2 SVGAGI. The CDR3 consists of 14 residues. V was trimmed by 8 bases and J by 3 bases, leaving 17 bases between them.